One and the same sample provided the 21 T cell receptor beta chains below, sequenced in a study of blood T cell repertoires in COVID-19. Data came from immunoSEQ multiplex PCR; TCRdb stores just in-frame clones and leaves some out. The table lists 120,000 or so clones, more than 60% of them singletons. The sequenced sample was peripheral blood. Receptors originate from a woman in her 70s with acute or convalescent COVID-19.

The CDR3 loop is CASTLTSSDEQFF. The CDR3 DNA follows: TGTGCCAGCACCCTAACTAGCTCTGATGAGCAGTTCTTC. The chain combines TRBV28 with TRBJ2-1, with D perhaps matching TRBD2 (6 bases). The CDR3 has 13 residues. V dropped 7 bases and J dropped 8 bases, with 15 bases sitting between them. Germline V gene sequence: CDR1 MDHEN, CDR2 SYDVKM.

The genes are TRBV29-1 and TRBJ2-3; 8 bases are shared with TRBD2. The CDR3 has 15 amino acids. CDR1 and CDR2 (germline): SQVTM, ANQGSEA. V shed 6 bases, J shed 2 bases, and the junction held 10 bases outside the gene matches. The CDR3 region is CSVTRPGGATDTQYF. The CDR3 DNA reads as TGCAGCGTCACTCGCCCCGGGGGGGCCACAGATACGCAGTATTTT.

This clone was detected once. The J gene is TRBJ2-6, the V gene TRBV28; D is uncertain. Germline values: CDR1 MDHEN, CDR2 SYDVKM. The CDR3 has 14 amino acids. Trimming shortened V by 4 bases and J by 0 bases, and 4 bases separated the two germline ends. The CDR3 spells CASSSVSGANVLTF. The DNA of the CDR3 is TGTGCCAGCAGTTCGGTCTCTGGGGCCAACGTCCTGACTTTC.

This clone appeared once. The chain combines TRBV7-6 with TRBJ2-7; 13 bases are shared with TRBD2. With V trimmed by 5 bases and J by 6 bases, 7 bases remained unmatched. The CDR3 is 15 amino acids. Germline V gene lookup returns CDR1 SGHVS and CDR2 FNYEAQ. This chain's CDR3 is CASSPTGTSGAEQYF. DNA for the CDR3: TGTGCCAGCAGCCCGACCGGGACTAGCGGGGCCGAGCAGTACTTC.

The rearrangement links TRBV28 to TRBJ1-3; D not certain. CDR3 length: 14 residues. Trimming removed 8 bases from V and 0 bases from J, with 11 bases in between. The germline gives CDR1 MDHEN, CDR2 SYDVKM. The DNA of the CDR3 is TGTGCCAGCCAAACAGTCCCCTCTGGAAACACCATATATTTT. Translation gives CASQTVPSGNTIYF.

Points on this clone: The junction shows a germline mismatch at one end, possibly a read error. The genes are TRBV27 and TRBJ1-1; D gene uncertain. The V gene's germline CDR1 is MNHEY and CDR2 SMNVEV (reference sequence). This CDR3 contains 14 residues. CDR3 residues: CAGSFSGLNTEAFF. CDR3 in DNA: TGTGCCGGCAGTTTTTCGGGGTTGAACACTGAAGCTTTCTTT.

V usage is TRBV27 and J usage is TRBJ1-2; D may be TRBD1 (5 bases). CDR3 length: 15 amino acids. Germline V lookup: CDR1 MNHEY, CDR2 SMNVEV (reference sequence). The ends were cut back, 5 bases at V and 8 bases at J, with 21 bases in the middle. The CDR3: CASSPTSAGRWGYTF. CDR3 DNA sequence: TGTGCCAGCAGTCCCACATCCGCAGGGAGGTGGGGCTACACCTTC.

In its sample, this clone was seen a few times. CDR3 DNA sequence: TGTGCCAGCAGCGCCGTACCTCAGGGGGCCCAGTACTTC. Translating it yields CASSAVPQGAQYF. The J gene is TRBJ2-7, the V gene TRBV11-2; 8 nucleotides agree with TRBD1. Germline V CDR1 and CDR2: SGHAT, FQNNGV. V lost 5 bases, J lost 10 bases, and 10 bases stayed unmatched. The CDR3 loop spans 13 amino acids.

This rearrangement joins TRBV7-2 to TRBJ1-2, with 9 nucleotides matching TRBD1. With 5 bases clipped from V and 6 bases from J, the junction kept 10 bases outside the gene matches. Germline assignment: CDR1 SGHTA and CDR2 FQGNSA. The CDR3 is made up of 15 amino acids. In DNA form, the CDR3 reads TGTGCCAGCAGCGTGCGGGACAGGGACTCCAATGGCTACACCTTC. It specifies CASSVRDRDSNGYTF.

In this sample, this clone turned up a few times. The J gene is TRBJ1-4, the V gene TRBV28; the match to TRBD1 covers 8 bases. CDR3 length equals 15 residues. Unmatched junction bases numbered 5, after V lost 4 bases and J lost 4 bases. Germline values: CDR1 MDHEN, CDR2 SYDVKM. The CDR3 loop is CASSSQTGVNEKLFF. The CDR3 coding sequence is TGTGCCAGCAGTTCGCAGACAGGGGTTAATGAAAAACTGTTTTTT.

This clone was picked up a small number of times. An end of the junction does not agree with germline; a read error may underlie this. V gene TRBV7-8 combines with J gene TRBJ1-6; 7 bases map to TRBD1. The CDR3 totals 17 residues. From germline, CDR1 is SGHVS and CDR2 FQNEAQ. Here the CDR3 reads CASTLGFRDSPNSPLHF. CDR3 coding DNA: TGTGCCAGCACCTTAGGGTTTCGGGACAGCCCTAATTCACCCCTCCACTTT.

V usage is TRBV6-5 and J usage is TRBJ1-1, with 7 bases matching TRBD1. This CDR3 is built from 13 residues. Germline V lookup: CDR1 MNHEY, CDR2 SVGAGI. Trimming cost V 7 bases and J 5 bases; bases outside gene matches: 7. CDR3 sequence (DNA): TGTGCCAGCACCTTTGGACAGGCGACTGAAGCTTTCTTT. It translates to CASTFGQATEAFF.

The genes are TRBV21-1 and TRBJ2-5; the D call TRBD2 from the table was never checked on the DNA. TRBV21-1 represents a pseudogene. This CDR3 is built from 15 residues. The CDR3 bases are TGTGCCAGCCCTCAACTAGCGGGGGGCCAAGAGACCCAGTACTTC. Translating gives CASPQLAGGQETQYF.

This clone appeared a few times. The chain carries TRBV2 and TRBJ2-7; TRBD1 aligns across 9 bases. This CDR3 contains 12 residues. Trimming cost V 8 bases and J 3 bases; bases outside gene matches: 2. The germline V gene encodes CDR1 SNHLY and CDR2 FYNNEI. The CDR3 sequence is CASGQGYYEQYF. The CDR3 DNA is TGTGCCAGCGGACAGGGGTACTACGAGCAGTACTTC.

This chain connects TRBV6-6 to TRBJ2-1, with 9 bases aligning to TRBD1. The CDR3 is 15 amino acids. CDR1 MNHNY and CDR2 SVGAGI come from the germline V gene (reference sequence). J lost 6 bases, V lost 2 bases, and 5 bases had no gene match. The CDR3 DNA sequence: TGTGCCAGCAGTTACGGGACAGGGAACGGCAATGAGCAGTTCTTC. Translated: CASSYGTGNGNEQFF.

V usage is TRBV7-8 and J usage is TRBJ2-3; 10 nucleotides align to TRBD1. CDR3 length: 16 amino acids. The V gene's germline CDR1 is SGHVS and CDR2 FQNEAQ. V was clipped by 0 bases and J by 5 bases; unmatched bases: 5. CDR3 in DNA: TGTGCCAGCAGCTTAGCCGGGACAGGGGTGCGAGATACGCAGTATTTT. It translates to CASSLAGTGVRDTQYF.

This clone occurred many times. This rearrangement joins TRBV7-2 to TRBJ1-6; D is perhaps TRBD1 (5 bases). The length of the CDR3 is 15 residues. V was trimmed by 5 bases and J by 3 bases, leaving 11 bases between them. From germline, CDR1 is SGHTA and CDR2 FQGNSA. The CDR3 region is CASSPGGNYNSPLHF. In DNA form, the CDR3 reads TGTGCCAGCAGCCCGGGGGGTAACTATAATTCACCCCTCCACTTT.

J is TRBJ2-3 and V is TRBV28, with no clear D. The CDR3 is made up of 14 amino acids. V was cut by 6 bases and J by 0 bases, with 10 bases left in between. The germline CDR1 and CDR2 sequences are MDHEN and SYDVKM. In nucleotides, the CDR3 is TGTGCCAGCAGCTGGCAGACTAGCACAGATACGCAGTATTTT. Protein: CASSWQTSTDTQYF. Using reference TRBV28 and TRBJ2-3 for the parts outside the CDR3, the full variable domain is DVKVTQSSRYLVKRTGEKVFLECVQDMDHENMFWYRQDPGLGLRLIYFSYDVKMKEKGDIPEGYSVSREKKERFSLILESASTNQTSMYLCASSWQTSTDTQYFGPGTRLTVL.

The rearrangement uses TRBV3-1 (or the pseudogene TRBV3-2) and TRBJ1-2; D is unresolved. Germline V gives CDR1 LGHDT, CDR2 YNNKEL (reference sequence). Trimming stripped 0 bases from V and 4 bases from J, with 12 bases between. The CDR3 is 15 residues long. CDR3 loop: CASSQEEGRTYGYTF. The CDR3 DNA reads TGTGCCAGCAGCCAAGAAGAGGGCAGAACCTATGGCTACACCTTC.

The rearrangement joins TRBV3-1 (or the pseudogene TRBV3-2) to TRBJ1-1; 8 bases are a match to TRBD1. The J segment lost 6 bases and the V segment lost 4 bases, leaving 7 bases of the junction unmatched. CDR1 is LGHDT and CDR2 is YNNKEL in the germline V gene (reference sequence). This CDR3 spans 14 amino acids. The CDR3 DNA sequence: TGTGCCAGCAGCCCACTCCGACAGGGGCCTGAAGCTTTCTTT. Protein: CASSPLRQGPEAFF.

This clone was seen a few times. In DNA, the CDR3 is TGTGCCAGCCGGGACATTTTAGCCAAAAACATTCAGTACTTC. Its translation is CASRDILAKNIQYF. The J gene is TRBJ2-4, the V gene TRBV27; maybe TRBD1 (6 bases). Germline V gives CDR1 MNHEY, CDR2 SMNVEV (reference sequence). The V and J ends lost 8 bases and 0 bases respectively, with 11 bases between them. The CDR3 covers 14 residues.